A selection of T cell receptor beta chains follows, all from one sample in a study of response to subunit inactivated influenza vaccine. Each CDR3 protein is one row after TCRdb ran MiXCR on the RT-PCR reads. The table has about 240,000 distinct CDR3 sequences, 9.5% to 15% seen once. Specimen: non-naive T cells sorted from PBMCs, collected around 14 days before vaccination. The receptors derive from a man in his fifties who received an inactivated influenza vaccine. CDR3s leave out the opening cysteine and the closing phenylalanine or tryptophan. Fields, in order: V gene, J gene, CDR3 protein.

TRBV6-4,TRBJ1-5,ASSDGPNQPQH
TRBV19,TRBJ1-1,ASINRDRGITEAF
TRBV18,TRBJ1-5,ASSRDREQPQH
TRBV5-1,TRBJ1-1,ASSFSQDTEAF
TRBV20-1,TRBJ1-1,RGHRGTEAF
TRBV5-1,TRBJ2-2,ASSSGLAGVFSAGELF
TRBV7-2,TRBJ2-2,ASSLGFTTNTGELF
TRBV20-1,TRBJ2-7,SAGGGHSYEQY
TRBV11-2,TRBJ2-1,ASSLYGSSDLISYNEQF
TRBV29-1,TRBJ2-7,SVRVLSEQY
TRBV7-2,TRBJ2-5,ASSLVDRVPGETQY
TRBV7-2,TRBJ2-5,ASSPLAQGMETQY
TRBV9,TRBJ2-5,ASSSLPGQGLETQY